What follows are 12 T cell receptor beta chains derived from one specimen sequenced in a study of identical twins. TCRdb re-called the 5' RACE reads with MiXCR, one entry per CDR3 protein. Found here are 700,000 or so distinct CDR3 sequences, 8.6% of them singletons; the top ten hold around 0.95%. These sequences were also reported in another study, on yellow fever vaccine responses in identical twins.

Material: PBMCs. These receptors were obtained from a woman aged 18-35 years in good health.

This clonotype was detected many times. J is TRBJ2-1 and V is TRBV7-2; no reliable D call. Germline CDR1 is SGHTA and CDR2 is FQGNSA. V was pared by 5 bases and J by 8 bases, with 10 bases between. The CDR3 runs to 12 residues. The CDR3 spells CASSPSVDEQFF. DNA for the CDR3: TGTGCCAGCAGCCCGTCGGTCGATGAGCAGTTCTTC. Complete variable domain (other parts from reference TRBV7-2 and TRBJ2-1): GAGVSQSPSNKVTEKGKDVELRCDPISGHTALYWYRQSLGQGLEFLIYFQGNSAPDKSGLPSDRFSAERTGGSVSTLTIQRTQQEDSAVYLCASSPSVDEQFFGPGTRLTVL.

The CDR3 region has the DNA TGCAGTGCTAGAGATTTACGCGGCTGGACTGAAGCTTTCTTT. This sequence encodes CSARDLRGWTEAFF. The V call is TRBV20-1, the J call TRBJ1-1; D is ambiguous. The CDR3 length is 14 residues. Germline V gene lookup returns CDR1 DFQATT and CDR2 SNEGSKA (reference sequence). The V gene lost 0 bases and the J gene lost 5 bases, with 13 bases spanning the gap.

This clonotype was recorded a few times. The chain carries TRBV29-1 and TRBJ2-7; TRBD1 matches at 8 bases. V lost 4 bases, J lost 3 bases, and 8 bases stayed unmatched. The germline V gene encodes CDR1 SQVTM and CDR2 ANQGSEA. The CDR3 sequence is 14 residues long. DNA of the CDR3: TGCAGCGTTGCTTCGCAGGGGACAGGCTACGAGCAGTACTTC. Translating it yields CSVASQGTGYEQYF.

V is TRBV18 and J is TRBJ1-1, with a possible D match to TRBD1 (5 bases). The CDR3 loop spans 15 amino acids. The V end lost 4 bases, the J end lost 1 base, and 13 bases lay between the germline ends. Germline lookup yields CDR1 KGHSH and CDR2 LQKENI. The CDR3 coding sequence is TGTGCCAGCTCACGACCGGGGCGGGGGAACACTGAAGCTTTCTTT. Protein product: CASSRPGRGNTEAFF.

This clonotype was detected only a few times. This sequence joins TRBV3-1 and TRBJ2-5; 11 nucleotides agree with TRBD2. The germline CDR1 and CDR2 sequences are LGHDT and YNNKEL (reference sequence). The CDR3 loop spans 16 amino acids. V shed 4 bases and J 7 bases; nucleotides not matched to a gene: 11. This CDR3 reads CASSLRLAGSLRTQYF. The CDR3 nucleotides read TGTGCCAGCAGCCTTCGACTAGCGGGGAGTCTAAGGACCCAGTACTTC.

This clonotype was detected ten times or more. This chain links TRBV6-1 with TRBJ2-7; a possible D gene is TRBD2 (7 bases). The CDR3 sequence is 13 residues long. Trimming shortened V by 7 bases and J by 0 bases, and 10 bases separated the two germline ends. CDR1 MNHNS and CDR2 SASEGT come from the germline V gene. The CDR3 DNA reads TGTGCCAGCACGGGGGGCAGCTCCTACGAGCAGTACTTC. This gives the protein CASTGGSSYEQYF.

This clonotype came up a few times. The chain combines TRBV29-1 with TRBJ2-2; 8 bases are shared with TRBD1. Germline CDR1 SQVTM, CDR2 ANQGSEA. The CDR3 is made up of 12 amino acids. Trimming cost V 5 bases and J 8 bases; bases outside gene matches: 4. CDR3 DNA: TGCAGCGTTCTCGACAGGGGTGGGGAGCTGTTTTTT. Translated: CSVLDRGGELFF.

The gene calls are TRBV9 and TRBJ2-3; D unclear. Trimming removed 3 bases from V and 6 bases from J, with 11 bases in between. This CDR3 comprises 13 residues. Per germline, CDR1 SGDLS and CDR2 YYNGEE. For the CDR3, the DNA is TGTGCCAGCAGCGGAAAAGGGTGGGATACGCAGTATTTT. It yields the protein CASSGKGWDTQYF.

The table lists this clonotype with many counts. The chain has TRBV25-1 and TRBJ2-1; 8 bases are shared with TRBD2. Germline trimming cut 2 bases from V and 0 bases from J; bases unmatched to any gene: 3. The CDR3 contains 16 residues. Germline CDR1 reads MGHDK; CDR2 reads SYGVNS. This CDR3 reads CASSEIAGSSYNEQFF. The CDR3 DNA follows: TGTGCCAGCAGTGAAATAGCGGGGAGCTCCTACAATGAGCAGTTCTTC.

The chain uses TRBV9 and TRBJ2-7, with 12 bases aligning to TRBD2. Germline-derived CDR1 and CDR2 are SGDLS and YYNGEE. Trimming cost V 0 bases and J 8 bases; bases outside gene matches: 3. The CDR3 totals 14 residues. The CDR3 here is CASSVGLAGDQQYF. The CDR3 region has the DNA TGTGCCAGCAGCGTAGGACTAGCGGGAGACCAGCAGTACTTC.

This clonotype appeared a few times. This chain joins TRBV7-2 and TRBJ1-1; no definite D call. The germline CDR1 and CDR2 sequences are SGHTA and FQGNSA. The CDR3 covers 12 residues. Trimming shortened V by 5 bases and J by 4 bases, and 8 bases separated the two germline ends. CDR3: CASSVDGTEAFF. Here the CDR3 DNA reads TGTGCCAGCAGCGTTGATGGCACTGAAGCTTTCTTT.

The genes are TRBV6-2 or TRBV6-3 and TRBJ2-3, with D unclear. Germline V gene sequence: CDR1 MNHEY, CDR2 SVGEGT. The CDR3 extends over 15 amino acids. V lost 7 bases, J lost 4 bases, and 18 bases lay in between. As DNA, the CDR3 is TGTGCCAGCACCGGTCCTCTAAGGCCCCCAGATACGCAGTATTTT. Amino acid sequence: CASTGPLRPPDTQYF.